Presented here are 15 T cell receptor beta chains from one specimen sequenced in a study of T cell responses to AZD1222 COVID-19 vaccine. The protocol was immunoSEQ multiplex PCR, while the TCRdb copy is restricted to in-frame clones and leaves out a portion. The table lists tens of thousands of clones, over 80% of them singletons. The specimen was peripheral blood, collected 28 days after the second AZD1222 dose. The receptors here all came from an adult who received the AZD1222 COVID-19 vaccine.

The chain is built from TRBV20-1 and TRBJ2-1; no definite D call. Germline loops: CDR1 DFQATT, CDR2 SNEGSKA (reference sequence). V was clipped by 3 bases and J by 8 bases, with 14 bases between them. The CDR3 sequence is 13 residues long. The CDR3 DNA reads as TGCAGTGCTAGTTCCGAGAATGGAGATGAGCAGTTCTTC. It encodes CSASSENGDEQFF.

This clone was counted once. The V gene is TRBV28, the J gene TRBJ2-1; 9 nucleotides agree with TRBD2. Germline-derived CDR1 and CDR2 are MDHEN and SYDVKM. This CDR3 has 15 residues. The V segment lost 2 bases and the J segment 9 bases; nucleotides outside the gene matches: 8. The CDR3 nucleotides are TGTGCCAGCAGTTTACGAGCGGGAGGACGGAGTGAGCAGTTCTTC. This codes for CASSLRAGGRSEQFF.

CDR3 nucleotide sequence: TGTGCCAGCAGCCCCCAGGTAGGGAGCGGCTACACCTTC. Translating gives CASSPQVGSGYTF. The V and J genes are TRBV12-3 or TRBV12-4 and TRBJ1-2; D not resolved. Trimming shortened V by 6 bases and J by 8 bases, and 16 bases separated the two germline ends. The CDR3 totals 13 residues.

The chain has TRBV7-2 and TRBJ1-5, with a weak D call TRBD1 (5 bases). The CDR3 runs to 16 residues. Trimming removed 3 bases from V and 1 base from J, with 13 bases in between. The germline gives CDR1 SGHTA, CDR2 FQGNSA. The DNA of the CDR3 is TGTGCCAGCAGCTTTTTAGGGGCGAAAAGCAATCAGCCCCAGCATTTT. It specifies CASSFLGAKSNQPQHF. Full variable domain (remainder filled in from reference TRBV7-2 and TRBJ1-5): GAGVSQSPSNKVTEKGKDVELRCDPISGHTALYWYRQSLGQGLEFLIYFQGNSAPDKSGLPSDRFSAERTGGSVSTLTIQRTQQEDSAVYLCASSFLGAKSNQPQHFGDGTRLSIL.

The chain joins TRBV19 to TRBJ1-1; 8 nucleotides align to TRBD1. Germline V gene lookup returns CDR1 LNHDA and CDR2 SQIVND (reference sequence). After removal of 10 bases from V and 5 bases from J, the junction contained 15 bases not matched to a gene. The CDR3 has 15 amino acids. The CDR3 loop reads CATNRDRGGKTEAFF. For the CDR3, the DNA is TGTGCCACGAACCGAGACAGGGGAGGGAAGACTGAAGCTTTCTTT.

CDR3 region: CASSLPSGNTEAFF. CDR3 nucleotides: TGCGCCAGCAGCTTGCCGTCCGGGAACACTGAAGCTTTCTTT. The V gene is TRBV5-1, the J gene TRBJ1-1; unclear D gene. Deletions cut 1 base from V and 1 base from J, with 8 bases between. The germline CDR1 and CDR2 sequences are SGHRS and YFSETQ. The CDR3 has 14 residues. Together with reference TRBV5-1 and TRBJ1-1, the CDR3 gives the full variable domain: KAGVTQTPRYLIKTRGQQVTLSCSPISGHRSVSWYQQTPGQGLQFLFEYFSETQRNKGNFPGRFSGRQFSNSRSEMNVSTLELGDSALYLCASSLPSGNTEAFFGQGTRLTVV.

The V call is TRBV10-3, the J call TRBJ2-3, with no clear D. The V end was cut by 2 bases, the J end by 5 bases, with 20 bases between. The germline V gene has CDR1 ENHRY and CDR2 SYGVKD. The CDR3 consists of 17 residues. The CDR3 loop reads CAISEANPSSRLDTQYF. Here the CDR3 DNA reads TGTGCCATCAGTGAGGCGAACCCCAGCTCCCGACTAGATACGCAGTATTTT.

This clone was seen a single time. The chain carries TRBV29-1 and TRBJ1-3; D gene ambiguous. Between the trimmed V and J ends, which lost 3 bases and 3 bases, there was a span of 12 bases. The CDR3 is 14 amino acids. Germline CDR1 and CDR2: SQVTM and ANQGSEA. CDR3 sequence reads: CSVDGSAVGNTIYF. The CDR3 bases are TGCAGCGTTGACGGCAGTGCTGTTGGAAACACCATATATTTT.

The CDR3 DNA reads as TGCGCCAGCAGCTTTGACAGATCTGGAAACACCATATATTTT. This translates into CASSFDRSGNTIYF. The chain couples TRBV5-1 to TRBJ1-3; TRBD1 might be the D (5 bases). With 2 bases removed from V and 1 base from J, the gap between germline ends came to 7 bases. Germline loops: CDR1 SGHRS, CDR2 YFSETQ. The length of the CDR3 is 14 residues.

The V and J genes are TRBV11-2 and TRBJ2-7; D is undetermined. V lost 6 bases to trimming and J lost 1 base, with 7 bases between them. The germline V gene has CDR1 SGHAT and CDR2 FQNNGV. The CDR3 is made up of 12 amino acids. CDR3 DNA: TGTGCCAGCAGGAGAGTTTCCTACGAGCAGTACTTC. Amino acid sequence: CASRRVSYEQYF.

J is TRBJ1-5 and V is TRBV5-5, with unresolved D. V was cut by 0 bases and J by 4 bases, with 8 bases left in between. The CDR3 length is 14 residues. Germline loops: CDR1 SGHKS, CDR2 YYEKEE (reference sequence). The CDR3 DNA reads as TGTGCCAGCAGCTTGGAAGTCCCGAATCAGCCCCAGCATTTT. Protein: CASSLEVPNQPQHF.

CDR3 residues: CASSHRTRADTQYF. In DNA, the CDR3 is TGTGCCAGCAGCCACCGGACTAGAGCAGATACGCAGTATTTT. This chain joins TRBV3-1 (or the pseudogene TRBV3-2) and TRBJ2-3; TRBD2 agrees at 7 bases. CDR1 and CDR2 (germline): LGHDT, YNNKEL (reference sequence). With V trimmed by 3 bases and J by 4 bases, 4 bases remained unmatched. This CDR3 contains 14 residues.

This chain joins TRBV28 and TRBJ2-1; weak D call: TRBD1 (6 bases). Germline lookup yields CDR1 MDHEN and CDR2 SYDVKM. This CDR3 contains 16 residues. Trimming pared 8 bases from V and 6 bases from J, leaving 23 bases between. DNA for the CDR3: TGTGCCAGCTCCGAAGCCCCGGGACACTCAGTCAATGAGCAGTTCTTC. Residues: CASSEAPGHSVNEQFF. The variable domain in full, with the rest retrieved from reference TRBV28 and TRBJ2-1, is DVKVTQSSRYLVKRTGEKVFLECVQDMDHENMFWYRQDPGLGLRLIYFSYDVKMKEKGDIPEGYSVSREKKERFSLILESASTNQTSMYLCASSEAPGHSVNEQFFGPGTRLTVL.

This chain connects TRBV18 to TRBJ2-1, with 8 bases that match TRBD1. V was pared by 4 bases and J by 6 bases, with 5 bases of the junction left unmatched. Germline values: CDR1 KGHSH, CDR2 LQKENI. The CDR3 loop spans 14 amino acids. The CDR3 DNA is TGTGCCAGCTCACTACAGGGGGTAGGCAATGAGCAGTTCTTC. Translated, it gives CASSLQGVGNEQFF.

The CDR3 here is CASSVGNRVLSEAFF. In DNA, the CDR3 is TGTGCCAGCAGCGTTGGGAACAGGGTTCTTTCTGAAGCTTTCTTT. The chain joins TRBV9 to TRBJ1-1, with a possible D match to TRBD1 (6 bases). Looked up from germline, CDR1 is SGDLS and CDR2 is YYNGEE. V lost 2 bases, J lost 6 bases, and 17 bases lay in between. CDR3 length: 15 residues.